This T cell receptor (beta chain) is from a study of blood T cell repertoires in COVID-19. The germline V gene encodes CDR1 SGHKS and CDR2 YYEKEE (reference sequence). Trimming removed 2 bases from V and 0 bases from J, with 13 bases in between. The CDR3 contains 16 residues. Original data processing: Reference gene primer amplification gave estimated nucleated cell counts. Sequenced by immunoSEQ multiplex PCR; TCRdb stores in-frame clones only, minus some. V, J and clone size reflect that table, while D and trimming were determined from the DNA. This table has 120,000 to 150,000 clones, approximately 82% appearing once.

This chain links TRBV5-5 with TRBJ2-3; D is unresolved. This receptor was obtained from a woman between 50 and 59 years old in a cohort sampled during active or convalescent COVID-19. Sequencing used peripheral blood. The CDR3 region is CASSFSDSPSTDTQYF. In nucleotides, the CDR3 is TGTGCCAGCAGCTTCTCCGACTCGCCTAGCACAGATACGCAGTATTTT.